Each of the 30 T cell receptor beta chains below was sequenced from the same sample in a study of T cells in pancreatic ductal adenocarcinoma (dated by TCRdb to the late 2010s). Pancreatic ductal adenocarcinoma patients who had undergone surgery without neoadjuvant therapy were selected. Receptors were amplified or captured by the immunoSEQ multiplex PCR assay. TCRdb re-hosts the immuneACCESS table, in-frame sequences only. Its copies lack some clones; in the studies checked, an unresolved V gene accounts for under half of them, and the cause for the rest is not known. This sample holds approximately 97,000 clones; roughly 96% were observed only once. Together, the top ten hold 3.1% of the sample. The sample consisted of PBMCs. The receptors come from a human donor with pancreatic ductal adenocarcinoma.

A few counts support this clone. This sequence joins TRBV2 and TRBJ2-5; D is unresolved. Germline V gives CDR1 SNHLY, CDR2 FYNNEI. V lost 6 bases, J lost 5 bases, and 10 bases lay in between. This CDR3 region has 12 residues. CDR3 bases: TGTGCCAGCAGAACGACTGCGGAGACCCAGTACTTC. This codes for CASRTTAETQYF.

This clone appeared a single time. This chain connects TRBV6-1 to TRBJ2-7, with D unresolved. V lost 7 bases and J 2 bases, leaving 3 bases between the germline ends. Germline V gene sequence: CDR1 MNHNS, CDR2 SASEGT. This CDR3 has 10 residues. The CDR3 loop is CASNTYEQYF. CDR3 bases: TGTGCCAGCAACACCTACGAGCAGTACTTC.

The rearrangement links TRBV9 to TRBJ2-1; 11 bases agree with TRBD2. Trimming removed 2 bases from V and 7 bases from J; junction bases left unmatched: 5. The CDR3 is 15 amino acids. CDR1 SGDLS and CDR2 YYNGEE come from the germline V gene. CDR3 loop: CASSVIPSGRNEQFF. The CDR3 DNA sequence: TGTGCCAGCAGCGTTATCCCTAGCGGGAGGAATGAGCAGTTCTTC.

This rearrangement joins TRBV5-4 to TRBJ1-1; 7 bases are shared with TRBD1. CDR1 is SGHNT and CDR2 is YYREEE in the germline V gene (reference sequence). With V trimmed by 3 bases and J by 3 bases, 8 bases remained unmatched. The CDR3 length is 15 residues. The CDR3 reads CASSWGQYRDTEAFF. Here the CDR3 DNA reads TGTGCCAGCAGCTGGGGACAGTACCGCGACACTGAAGCTTTCTTT. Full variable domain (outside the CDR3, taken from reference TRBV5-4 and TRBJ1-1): ETGVTQSPTHLIKTRGQQVTLRCSSQSGHNTVSWYQQALGQGPQFIFQYYREEENGRGNFPPRFSGLQFPNYSSELNVNALELDDSALYLCASSWGQYRDTEAFFGQGTRLTVV.

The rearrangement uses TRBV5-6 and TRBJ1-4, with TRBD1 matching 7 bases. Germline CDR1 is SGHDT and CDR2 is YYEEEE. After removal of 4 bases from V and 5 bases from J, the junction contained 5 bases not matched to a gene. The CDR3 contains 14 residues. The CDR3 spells CASSQTGLNEKLFF. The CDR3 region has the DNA TGTGCCAGCAGCCAGACAGGGTTAAATGAAAAACTGTTTTTT.

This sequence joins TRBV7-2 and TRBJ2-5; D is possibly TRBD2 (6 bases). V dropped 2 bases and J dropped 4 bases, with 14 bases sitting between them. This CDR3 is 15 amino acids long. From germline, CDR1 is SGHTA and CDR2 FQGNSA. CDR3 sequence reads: CASSLSRGTVETQYF. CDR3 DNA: TGTGCCAGCAGCTTATCTCGTGGGACTGTAGAGACCCAGTACTTC.

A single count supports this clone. The CDR3 DNA reads as TGTGCCTGGAATCGAGACGGGAGAAGAAAGGAGGGGCAGTACTTC. Translated: CAWNRDGRRKEGQYF. The rearrangement joins TRBV30 to TRBJ2-7; D may be TRBD2 (6 bases). V gave up 4 bases and J gave up 9 bases, with 25 bases separating them. Germline assignment: CDR1 GTSNPN and CDR2 SVGIG (reference sequence). CDR3 length: 15 residues.

The CDR3 reads CASSRSGYTDTQYF. CDR3 bases: TGTGCCAGCAGCCGCTCAGGGTACACAGATACGCAGTATTTT. The V and J genes are TRBV7-3 and TRBJ2-3, with TRBD1 as a possible D gene (5 bases). Germline V gene data show CDR1 as SGHTA and CDR2 as FQGTGA. Trimming shortened V by 5 bases and J by 2 bases, and 11 bases separated the two germline ends. The CDR3 has 14 amino acids.

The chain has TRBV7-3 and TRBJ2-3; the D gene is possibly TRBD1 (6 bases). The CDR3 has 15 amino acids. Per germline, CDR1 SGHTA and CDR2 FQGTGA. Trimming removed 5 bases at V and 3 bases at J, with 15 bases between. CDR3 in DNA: TGTGCCAGCAGCCCGGAAGGGGGTTGGACAGATACGCAGTATTTT. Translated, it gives CASSPEGGWTDTQYF.

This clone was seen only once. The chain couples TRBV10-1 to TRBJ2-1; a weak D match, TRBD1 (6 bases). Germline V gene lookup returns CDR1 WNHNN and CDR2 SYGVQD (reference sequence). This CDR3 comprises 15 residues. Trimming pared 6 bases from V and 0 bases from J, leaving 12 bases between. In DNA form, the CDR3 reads TGCGCCAGCAGCACCGACAGGAGCTCCTACAATGAGCAGTTCTTC. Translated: CASSTDRSSYNEQFF.

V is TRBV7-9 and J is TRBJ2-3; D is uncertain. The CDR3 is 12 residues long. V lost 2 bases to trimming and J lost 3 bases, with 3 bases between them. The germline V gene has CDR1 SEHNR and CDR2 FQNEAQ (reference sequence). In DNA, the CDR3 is TGTGCCAGCAGCTTACCGACAGATACGCAGTATTTT. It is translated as CASSLPTDTQYF.

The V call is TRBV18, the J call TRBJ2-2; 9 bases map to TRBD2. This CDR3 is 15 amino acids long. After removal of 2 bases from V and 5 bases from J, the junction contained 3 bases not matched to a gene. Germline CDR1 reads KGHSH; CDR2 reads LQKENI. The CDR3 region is CASSPTSGPTGELFF. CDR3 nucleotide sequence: TGTGCCAGCTCACCAACTAGCGGGCCTACCGGGGAGCTGTTTTTT.

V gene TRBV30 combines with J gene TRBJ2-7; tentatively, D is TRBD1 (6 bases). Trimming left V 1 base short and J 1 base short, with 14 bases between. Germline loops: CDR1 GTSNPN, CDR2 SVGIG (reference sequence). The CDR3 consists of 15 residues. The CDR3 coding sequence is TGTGCCTGGAGTGACCGGGACATTTGGTCCTACGAGCAGTACTTC. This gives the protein CAWSDRDIWSYEQYF.

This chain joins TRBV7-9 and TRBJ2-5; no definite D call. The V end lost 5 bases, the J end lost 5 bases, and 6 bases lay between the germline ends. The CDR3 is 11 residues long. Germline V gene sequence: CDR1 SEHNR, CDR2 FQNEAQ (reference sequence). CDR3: CASSGRETQYF. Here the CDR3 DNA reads TGTGCCAGCAGCGGTCGGGAGACCCAGTACTTC.

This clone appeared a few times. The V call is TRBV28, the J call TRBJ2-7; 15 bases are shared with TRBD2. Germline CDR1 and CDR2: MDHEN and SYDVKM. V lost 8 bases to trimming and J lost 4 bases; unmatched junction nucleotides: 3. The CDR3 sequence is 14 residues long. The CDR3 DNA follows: TGTGCCAGCGGGACTAGCGGGAGGACGTACGAGCAGTACTTC. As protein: CASGTSGRTYEQYF.

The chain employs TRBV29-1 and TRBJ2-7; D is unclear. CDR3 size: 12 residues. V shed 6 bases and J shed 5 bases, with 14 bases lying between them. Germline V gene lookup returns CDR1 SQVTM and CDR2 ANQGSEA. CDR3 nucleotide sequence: TGCAGCGTCGAACTGTCAGGCGACGAGCAGTACTTC. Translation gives CSVELSGDEQYF.

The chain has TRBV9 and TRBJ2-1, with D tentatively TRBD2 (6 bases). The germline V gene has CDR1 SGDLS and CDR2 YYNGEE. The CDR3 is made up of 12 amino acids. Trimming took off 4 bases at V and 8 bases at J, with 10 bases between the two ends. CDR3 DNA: TGTGCCAGCAGCCTAGGAGGGTATGAGCAGTTCTTC. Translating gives CASSLGGYEQFF.

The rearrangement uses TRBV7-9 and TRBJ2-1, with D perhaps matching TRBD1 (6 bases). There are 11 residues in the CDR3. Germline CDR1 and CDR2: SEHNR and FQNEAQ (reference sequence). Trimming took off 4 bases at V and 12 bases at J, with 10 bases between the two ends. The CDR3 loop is CASSSDSGQFF. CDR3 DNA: TGTGCCAGCAGCTCGGACAGCGGGCAGTTCTTC.

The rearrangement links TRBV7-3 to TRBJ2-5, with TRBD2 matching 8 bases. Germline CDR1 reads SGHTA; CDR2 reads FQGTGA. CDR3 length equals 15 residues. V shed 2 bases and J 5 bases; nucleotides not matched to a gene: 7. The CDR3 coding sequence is TGTGCCAGCAGCTTATACAGCGGGAGTGAGGAGACCCAGTACTTC. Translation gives CASSLYSGSEETQYF. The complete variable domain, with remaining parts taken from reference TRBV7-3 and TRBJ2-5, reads GAGVSQTPSNKVTEKGKYVELRCDPISGHTALYWYRQSLGQGPEFLIYFQGTGAADDSGLPNDRFFAVRPEGSVSTLKIQRTERGDSAVYLCASSLYSGSEETQYFGPGTRLLVL.

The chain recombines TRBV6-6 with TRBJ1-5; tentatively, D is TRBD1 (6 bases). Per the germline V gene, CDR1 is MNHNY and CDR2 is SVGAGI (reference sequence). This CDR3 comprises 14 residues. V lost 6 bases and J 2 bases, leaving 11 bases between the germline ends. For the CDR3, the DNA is TGTGCCAGCAGCGCCGCAGGGGGCAATCAGCCCCAGCATTTT. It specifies CASSAAGGNQPQHF.

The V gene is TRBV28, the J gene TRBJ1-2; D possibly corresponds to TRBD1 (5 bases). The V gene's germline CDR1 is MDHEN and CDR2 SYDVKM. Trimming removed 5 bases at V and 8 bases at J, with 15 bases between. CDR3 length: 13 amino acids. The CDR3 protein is CASSTGTAAGYTF. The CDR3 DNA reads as TGTGCCAGCAGTACCGGGACTGCTGCCGGCTACACCTTC.

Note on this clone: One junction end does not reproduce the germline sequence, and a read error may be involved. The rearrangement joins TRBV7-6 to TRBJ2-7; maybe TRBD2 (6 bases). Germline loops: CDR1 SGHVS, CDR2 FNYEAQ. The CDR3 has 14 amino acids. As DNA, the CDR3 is TGTGCCAGCAGCTTAGTAGGGGACTCCTTCGAGCAGTACTTC. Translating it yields CASSLVGDSFEQYF.

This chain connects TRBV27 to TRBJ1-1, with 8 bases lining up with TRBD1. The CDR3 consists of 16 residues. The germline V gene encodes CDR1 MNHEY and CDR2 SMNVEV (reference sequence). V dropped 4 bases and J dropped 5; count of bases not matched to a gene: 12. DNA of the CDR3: TGTGCCAGCAGTTCTATCTTATCAGGGGGCTCGACTGAAGCTTTCTTT. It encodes CASSSILSGGSTEAFF.

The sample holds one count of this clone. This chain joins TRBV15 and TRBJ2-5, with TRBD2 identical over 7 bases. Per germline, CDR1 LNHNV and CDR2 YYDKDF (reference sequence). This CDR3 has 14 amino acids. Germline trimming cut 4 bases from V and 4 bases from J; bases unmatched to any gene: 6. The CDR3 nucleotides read TGTGCCACCAGCACCATTAGCGGGCTAGAGACCCAGTACTTC. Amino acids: CATSTISGLETQYF.

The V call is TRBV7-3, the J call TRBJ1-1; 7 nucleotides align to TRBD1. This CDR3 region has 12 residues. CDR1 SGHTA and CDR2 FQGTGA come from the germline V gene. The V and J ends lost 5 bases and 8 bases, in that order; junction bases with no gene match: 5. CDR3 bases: TGTGCCAGCAGCCACCCGGGACAGGAAGCTTTCTTT. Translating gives CASSHPGQEAFF.

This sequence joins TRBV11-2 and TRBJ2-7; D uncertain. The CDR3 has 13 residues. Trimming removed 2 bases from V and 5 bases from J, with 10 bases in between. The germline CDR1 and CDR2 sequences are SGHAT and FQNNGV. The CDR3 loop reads CASSLSHSDEQYF. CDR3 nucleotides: TGTGCCAGCAGCTTAAGTCACTCGGACGAGCAGTACTTC.

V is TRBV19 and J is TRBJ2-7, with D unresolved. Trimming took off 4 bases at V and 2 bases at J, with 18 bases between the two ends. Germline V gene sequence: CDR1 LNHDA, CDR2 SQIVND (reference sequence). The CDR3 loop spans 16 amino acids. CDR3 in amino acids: CASSTPPRKPTYEQYF. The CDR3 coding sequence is TGTGCCAGTAGTACACCCCCCCGCAAGCCCACCTACGAGCAGTACTTC.

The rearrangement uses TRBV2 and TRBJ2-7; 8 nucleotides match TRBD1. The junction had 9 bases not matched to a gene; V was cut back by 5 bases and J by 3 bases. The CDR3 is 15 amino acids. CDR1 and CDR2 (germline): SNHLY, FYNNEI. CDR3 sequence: CASSKESGQDYEQYF. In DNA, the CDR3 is TGTGCCAGCAGTAAAGAATCGGGACAGGACTACGAGCAGTACTTC.

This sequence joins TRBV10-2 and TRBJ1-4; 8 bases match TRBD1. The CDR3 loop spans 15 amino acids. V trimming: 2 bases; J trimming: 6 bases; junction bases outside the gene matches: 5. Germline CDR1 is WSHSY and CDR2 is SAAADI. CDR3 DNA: TGCGCCAGCAGTGAGGCAGGGGGCGGATATGAAAAACTGTTTTTT. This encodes CASSEAGGGYEKLFF.

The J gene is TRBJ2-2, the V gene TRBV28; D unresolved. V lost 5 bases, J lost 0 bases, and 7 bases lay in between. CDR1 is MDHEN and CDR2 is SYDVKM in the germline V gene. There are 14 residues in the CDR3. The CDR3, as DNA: TGTGCCAGCAGTGGCACCGCGAACACCGGGGAGCTGTTTTTT. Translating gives CASSGTANTGELFF. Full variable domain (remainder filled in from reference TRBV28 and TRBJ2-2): DVKVTQSSRYLVKRTGEKVFLECVQDMDHENMFWYRQDPGLGLRLIYFSYDVKMKEKGDIPEGYSVSREKKERFSLILESASTNQTSMYLCASSGTANTGELFFGEGSRLTVL.